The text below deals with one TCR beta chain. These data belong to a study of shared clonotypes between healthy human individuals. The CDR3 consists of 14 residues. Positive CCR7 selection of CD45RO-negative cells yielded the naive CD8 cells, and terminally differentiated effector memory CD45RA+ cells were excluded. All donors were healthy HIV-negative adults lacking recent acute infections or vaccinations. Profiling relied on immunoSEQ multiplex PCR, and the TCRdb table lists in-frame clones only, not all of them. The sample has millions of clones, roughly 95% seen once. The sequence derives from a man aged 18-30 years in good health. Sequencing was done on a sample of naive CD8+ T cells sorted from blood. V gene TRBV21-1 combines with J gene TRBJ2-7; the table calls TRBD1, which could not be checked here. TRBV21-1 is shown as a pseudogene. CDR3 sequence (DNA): TGTGCCAGCAGCAAACGGGACAGGGGCGACGAGCAGTACTTC. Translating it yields CASSKRDRGDEQYF.